This TCR beta chain was sequenced for a study of blood T cell repertoires in COVID-19. In the study overall: The United States, Italy and Spain supplied acute and convalescent COVID-19 samples. From T cells, B-cell-depleted T cells, or PBMCs came the material, which was cDNA or gDNA.

This CDR3 comprises 13 residues. V gave up 5 bases and J gave up 4 bases; unmatched junction bases: 0. From germline, CDR1 is SGHVS and CDR2 FQNEAQ. As originally analysed: Amplification from reference gene primers served as the basis for estimated nucleated cell counts. Clones were sequenced by immunoSEQ multiplex PCR, and TCRdb holds only the in-frame ones, with some missing. The V and J calls and the clone size are those of that table, but D and trimming were determined from the DNA. The sample lists around 69,000 clones; roughly 84% were seen once. The sequenced sample was peripheral blood. The receptor comes from a man aged 45-65 years with active COVID-19. This sequence joins TRBV7-8 and TRBJ1-5; TRBD1 agrees at 9 bases. This CDR3 reads CASSGQGNQPQHF. The CDR3 region has the DNA TGTGCCAGCAGCGGACAGGGGAATCAGCCCCAGCATTTT.